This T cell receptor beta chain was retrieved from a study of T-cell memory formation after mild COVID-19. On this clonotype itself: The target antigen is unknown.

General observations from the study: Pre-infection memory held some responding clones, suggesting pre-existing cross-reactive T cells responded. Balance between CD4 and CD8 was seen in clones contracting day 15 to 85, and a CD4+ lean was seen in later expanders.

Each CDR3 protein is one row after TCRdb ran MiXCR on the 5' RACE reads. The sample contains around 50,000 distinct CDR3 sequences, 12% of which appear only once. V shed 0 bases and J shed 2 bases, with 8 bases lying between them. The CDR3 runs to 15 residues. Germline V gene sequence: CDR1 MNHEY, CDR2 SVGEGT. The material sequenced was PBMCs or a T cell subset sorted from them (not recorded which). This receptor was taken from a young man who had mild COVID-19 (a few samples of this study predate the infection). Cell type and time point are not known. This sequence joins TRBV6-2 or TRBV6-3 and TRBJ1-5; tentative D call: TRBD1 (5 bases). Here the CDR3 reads CASSYSPRGNQPQHF. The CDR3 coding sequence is TGTGCCAGCAGTTACTCACCCAGGGGCAATCAGCCCCAGCATTTT.